One T cell receptor beta chain is described in this entry. Its antigen is as yet unknown. The sample is drawn from a study of cytomegalovirus exposure and HLA in healthy donors. Study-wide results and limits: Other equally common chains were less clonally expanded than HLA-associated TCR beta chains, a later analysis showed. Within an earlier analysis, most TCR beta V segments proved productive either about 90% or about 30% of the time.

The study ran its PCR with 60 Vbeta and 13 Jbeta primers. The data were produced by immunoSEQ multiplex PCR, yet TCRdb's version contains in-frame clones alone and is incomplete. Here the sample spans 150,000 or so clones, about 68% being singletons. Germline loops: CDR1 MRHNA, CDR2 SNTAGT. The CDR3 runs 15 residues. J gave up 9 bases and V 3 bases, and 9 bases lay outside the gene matches. V is TRBV6-4 and J is TRBJ2-4; 9 bases match TRBD1. Sequences were obtained from PBMCs. The clonotype comes from a man aged 25-45 years in good health and CMV-seronegative. CDR3 protein: CASSESGTGSGIQYF. DNA of the CDR3: TGTGCCAGCAGTGAATCCGGGACAGGGTCGGGCATTCAGTACTTC.